The 15 T cell receptor beta chains given below trace back to one sample, sequenced in a study of shared T cell receptors in the human thymus. The method was immunoSEQ multiplex PCR; TCRdb's version includes in-frame clones alone and lacks a portion of them. In the table there are more than 550,000 clones, approximately 83% of which are singletons. This sample was shared with a second study, whose subject was human thymus T cells.

Sequenced: thymocytes. All receptors come from a girl in the first two years of life with a congenital heart defect.

The V and J genes are TRBV27 and TRBJ1-5; maybe TRBD1 (6 bases). CDR3 length equals 16 residues. Germline CDR1 reads MNHEY; CDR2 reads SMNVEV (reference sequence). V gave up 5 bases and J gave up 4 bases, with 18 bases separating them. CDR3 in amino acids: CASSKAGEGQNQPQHF. CDR3 in DNA: TGTGCCAGCAGTAAAGCGGGAGAGGGACAAAATCAGCCCCAGCATTTT.

The V and J genes are TRBV10-3 and TRBJ1-2; D is perhaps TRBD1 (6 bases). Trimming left V 2 bases short and J 2 bases short, with 12 bases between. CDR1 is ENHRY, CDR2 SYGVKD, per germline. The CDR3 has 15 residues. CDR3 in amino acids: CAISEERGANYGYTF. CDR3 nucleotides: TGTGCCATCAGTGAGGAACGGGGGGCAAACTATGGCTACACCTTC.

This sequence joins TRBV7-9 and TRBJ1-1; 7 bases are shared with TRBD1. The V gene end was trimmed by 4 bases and the J gene end by 3 bases; junction bases not matched to a gene: 11. CDR1 and CDR2 from the germline V gene are SEHNR and FQNEAQ (reference sequence). This CDR3 is built from 16 residues. In nucleotides, the CDR3 is TGTGCCAGCAGCTCCCAATCCAGCCAGGGGGACACTGAAGCTTTCTTT. Translating gives CASSSQSSQGDTEAFF.

This sequence joins TRBV18 and TRBJ1-2, with TRBD1 as a possible D gene (5 bases). V gave up 0 bases and J gave up 4 bases, with 12 bases separating them. CDR3 length equals 15 residues. Germline CDR1 and CDR2: KGHSH and LQKENI. The CDR3 here is CASSPPGGRGYGYTF. The CDR3 DNA reads as TGTGCCAGCTCACCACCGGGGGGAAGGGGCTATGGCTACACCTTC.

The chain links TRBV5-6 to TRBJ1-2; tentatively, D is TRBD1 (6 bases). Trimming removed 1 base from V and 4 bases from J, with 17 bases in between. Germline V gene data show CDR1 as SGHDT and CDR2 as YYEEEE. This CDR3 region has 16 residues. Written as DNA, the CDR3 is TGTGCCAGCAGCTTGACGCAATTAGGACAGAGCTATGGCTACACCTTC. Translated, it gives CASSLTQLGQSYGYTF.

This CDR3 reads CASSLQGPTGELFF. The CDR3 DNA follows: TGTGCCAGCAGTTTACAGGGGCCCACCGGGGAGCTGTTTTTT. The V call is TRBV6-6, the J call TRBJ2-2; 7 bases are shared with TRBD1. Germline CDR1 MNHNY, CDR2 SVGAGI (reference sequence). With 4 bases clipped from V and 4 bases from J, the junction kept 3 bases outside the gene matches. The CDR3 has 14 amino acids.

The chain recombines TRBV7-3 with TRBJ2-3; 13 nucleotides align to TRBD2. CDR1 and CDR2 (germline): SGHTA, FQGTGA. V lost 5 bases and J lost 1; bases outside the gene matches: 12. The CDR3 is 19 amino acids. The CDR3 DNA reads TGTGCCAGCAGCCCCCGGTCCGGACTAGCGGGGGTTCGCACAGATACGCAGTATTTT. This translates into CASSPRSGLAGVRTDTQYF.

The V and J genes are TRBV11-2 and TRBJ1-2; D is uncertain. In germline, CDR1 is SGHAT, CDR2 FQNNGV. The CDR3 length is 14 residues. Deletions cut 5 bases from V and 2 bases from J, with 12 bases between. For the CDR3, the DNA is TGTGCCAGCAGCCACTCCCCGGGAAACTATGGCTACACCTTC. Its translation: CASSHSPGNYGYTF.

The genes are TRBV14 and TRBJ1-4; D is possibly TRBD1 (5 bases). Germline lookup yields CDR1 SGHDN and CDR2 FVKESK. V was clipped by 0 bases and J by 7 bases, with 15 bases between them. The CDR3 consists of 16 residues. The CDR3 DNA sequence: TGTGCCAGCAGCCAAGATGGGAGGGGACGGGGTGAAAAACTGTTTTTT. Amino acid sequence: CASSQDGRGRGEKLFF.

The rearrangement links TRBV5-5 to TRBJ1-2, with 8 bases fitting TRBD1. Germline V gene data show CDR1 as SGHKS and CDR2 as YYEKEE (reference sequence). The CDR3 covers 16 residues. V shed 2 bases, J shed 5 bases, and the junction held 11 bases outside the gene matches. CDR3 sequence: CASSLIRGLLLYGYTF. The CDR3 DNA follows: TGTGCCAGCAGCTTAATCAGGGGGCTTTTGTTGTATGGCTACACCTTC.

The table lists this clone with a count of one. The J gene is TRBJ1-2, the V gene TRBV2; 9 bases are shared with TRBD1. Trimming took 6 bases from V and 1 from J; bases not matched to a gene: 12. Per germline, CDR1 SNHLY and CDR2 FYNNEI. The CDR3 is made up of 17 amino acids. This CDR3 reads CASRRGTGKRNNYGYTF. The CDR3 region has the DNA TGTGCCAGCAGGAGGGGGACAGGGAAACGGAATAACTATGGCTACACCTTC.

In this sample, this clone turned up a few times. V usage is TRBV15 and J usage is TRBJ2-2; D may be TRBD2 (6 bases). The germline V gene has CDR1 LNHNV and CDR2 YYDKDF (reference sequence). The length of the CDR3 is 15 residues. Trimming took off 6 bases at V and 4 bases at J, with 15 bases between the two ends. The CDR3 DNA sequence: TGTGCCACCAGGGGACTCACCCAGCTCACCGGGGAGCTGTTTTTT. It codes for CATRGLTQLTGELFF.

The chain couples TRBV5-1 to TRBJ2-3, with D perhaps TRBD2 (5 bases). V dropped 5 bases and J dropped 4 bases, with 5 bases sitting between them. The CDR3 runs to 11 residues. Germline CDR1 is SGHRS and CDR2 is YFSETQ. CDR3 coding DNA: TGCGCCAGCAGGCGGGCAGATACGCAGTATTTT. This encodes CASRRADTQYF.

The chain combines TRBV29-1 with TRBJ1-1; 8 bases are shared with TRBD1. The germline V gene encodes CDR1 SQVTM and CDR2 ANQGSEA. This CDR3 spans 15 amino acids. The J segment lost 4 bases and the V segment lost 7 bases, leaving 14 bases of the junction unmatched. The CDR3 DNA follows: TGCAGCGCTCAGGACAGGGTGGTTCTCGGCACTGAAGCTTTCTTT. Its protein product is CSAQDRVVLGTEAFF.

This rearrangement joins TRBV9 to TRBJ1-1; the match to TRBD1 covers 7 bases. Germline loops: CDR1 SGDLS, CDR2 YYNGEE. V dropped 4 bases and J dropped 6; count of bases not matched to a gene: 6. This CDR3 spans 13 amino acids. DNA for the CDR3: TGTGCCAGCAGCCCCGACAGGGAGGCTGAAGCTTTCTTT. Amino acids: CASSPDREAEAFF.